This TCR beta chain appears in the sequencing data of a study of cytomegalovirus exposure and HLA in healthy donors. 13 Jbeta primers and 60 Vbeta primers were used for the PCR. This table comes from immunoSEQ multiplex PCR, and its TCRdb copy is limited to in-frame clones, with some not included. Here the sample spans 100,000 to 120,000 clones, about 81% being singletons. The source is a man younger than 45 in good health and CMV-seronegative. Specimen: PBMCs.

CDR3 sequence: CASSSTGLGEKLFF. The CDR3 region has the DNA TGTGCCAGCAGCTCTACAGGGTTAGGTGAAAAACTGTTTTTT. The chain uses TRBV11-2 and TRBJ1-4, with D tentatively TRBD1 (6 bases). V lost 4 bases, J lost 7 bases, and 13 bases lay in between. There are 14 residues in the CDR3. Germline CDR1 SGHAT, CDR2 FQNNGV. Complete variable domain (other parts from reference TRBV11-2 and TRBJ1-4): EAGVAQSPRYKIIEKRQSVAFWCNPISGHATLYWYQQILGQGPKLLIQFQNNGVVDDSQLPKDRFSAERLKGVDSTLKIQPAKLEDSAVYLCASSSTGLGEKLFFGSGTQLSVL.